This is a list of T cell receptor beta chains from one sample in a study of cytomegalovirus exposure and HLA in healthy donors. The data were produced by immunoSEQ multiplex PCR, yet TCRdb's version contains in-frame clones alone and is incomplete. The data contain about 140,000 clones, approximately 82% of them singletons. The sample taken for sequencing was PBMCs. All receptors derive from a man aged 35-49 years in good health and CMV-seronegative. The CDR3 runs from the conserved cysteine through the conserved F or W. The D gene is left open where the match is weak. Clone size is stated in some rows and not others, as once, few, many or a class when expanded.

D	J	length	V	size	DNA	CDR3
.	TRBJ1-1	17	TRBV7-8	.	TGTGCCAGCAGCTTAGGCCTGGCAGGTCCGGTGAACACTGAAGCTTTCTTT	CASSLGLAGPVNTEAFF
.	TRBJ2-3	15	TRBV19	.	TGTGCCAGTAGTATAAGTCCACAGGGATCAGATACGCAGTATTTT	CASSISPQGSDTQYF
.	TRBJ1-1	15	TRBV25-1	.	TGTGCCAGCCGCACCTTGGGCGGGGTGAACACTGAAGCTTTCTTT	CASRTLGGVNTEAFF
.	TRBJ1-5	12	TRBV21-1	once	TGTGCCACCTCTCAGAAAAATCAGCCCCAGCATTTT	CATSQKNQPQHF
TRBD2	TRBJ2-3	14	TRBV29-1	.	TGCAGCGTTGAAGATCCGCCTAGCGGGGGAACGCAGTATTTT	CSVEDPPSGGTQYF
.	TRBJ2-2	15	TRBV5-1	.	TGCGCCAGCAGCTTGGACCCTCCGAACACCGGGAAGCTGTTTTTT	CASSLDPPNTGKLFF
.	TRBJ1-5	16	TRBV6-1	.	TGTGCCAGCAGTGAAAGATGGGGAGGGGATTATCAGCCCCAGCATTTT	CASSERWGGDYQPQHF
.	TRBJ2-2	13	TRBV29-1	.	TGCAGCGTTGAATCGGGGTATTCCGGGGAGCTGTTTTTT	CSVESGYSGELFF
.	TRBJ2-3	13	TRBV4-3	.	TGCGCCAGCAGCCAAGAAAGACTGGATACGCAGTATTTT	CASSQERLDTQYF
.	TRBJ2-7	16	TRBV9	.	TGTGCCAGCAGCGCCCGAGGGGCCGACAGGTTTCACGAGCAGTACTTC	CASSARGADRFHEQYF
.	TRBJ1-2	16	TRBV28	.	TGTGCCAGCAGGTGGCCCCAGGGGCCGGCTAACTATGGCTACACCTTC	CASRWPQGPANYGYTF
TRBD1	TRBJ1-4	16	TRBV5-1	few	TGCGCCAGCAGCTCCTCTCCGGGACAGATTAATGAAAAACTGTTTTTT	CASSSSPGQINEKLFF
TRBD1	TRBJ1-4	15	TRBV9	few	TGTGCCAGCAGCTCCTGGGACAGGGGGCATGAAAAACTGTTTTTT	CASSSWDRGHEKLFF
.	TRBJ1-5	13	TRBV6-5	.	TGTGCCAGCAGTGAAATGGGGGGTCAGCCCCAGCATTTT	CASSEMGGQPQHF
TRBD1	TRBJ1-1	14	TRBV4-3	many	TGCGCCAGCAGCCAGTTGACAGGGGACACTGAAGCTTTCTTT	CASSQLTGDTEAFF
.	TRBJ1-2	17	TRBV30	.	TGTGCCTGGAGTCCGGAGGTAGATAAGGGGGTTAACTATGGCTACACCTTC	CAWSPEVDKGVNYGYTF
.	TRBJ2-1	13	TRBV2	.	TGTGCCAGCGCCGTCCTATTTGTGAATGAGCAGTTCTTC	CASAVLFVNEQFF
.	TRBJ1-2	17	TRBV23-1	.	TGCGCCAGCAGTCAATCGATCAACCGGACAGAGAACTATGGCTACACCTTC	CASSQSINRTENYGYTF
.	TRBJ2-1	16	TRBV5-1	.	TGCGCCAGCAGCTTGGCCGGTCAACTCTCCTACAATGAGCAGTTCTTC	CASSLAGQLSYNEQFF
.	TRBJ2-7	16	TRBV27	.	TGTGCCAGCAGGCCGGATAAAGGACTTTTGGCCTACGAGCAGTACTTC	CASRPDKGLLAYEQYF
.	TRBJ2-2	16	TRBV6-1	.	TGTGCCAGCAGTGACGGTGGCCAGGGGCGGACCGGGGAGCTGTTTTTT	CASSDGGQGRTGELFF
.	TRBJ2-5	14	TRBV11-2	.	TGTGCCAGCAGCCCCCGGTTAAGCCAAGAGACCCAGTACTTC	CASSPRLSQETQYF
.	TRBJ2-3	16	TRBV9	.	TGTGCCAGCAGCGTGACGACTGGAGGCCTCACAGATACGCAGTATTTT	CASSVTTGGLTDTQYF
.	TRBJ2-5	13	TRBV18	.	TGTGCCAGCTCACCCGCAGGCCAAGAGACCCAGTACTTC	CASSPAGQETQYF
.	TRBJ1-6	14	TRBV5-1	.	TGCGCCAGCAGTCTTTCGCGGGGAAGTTCACCCCTCCACTTT	CASSLSRGSSPLHF
.	TRBJ2-7	13	TRBV4-3	.	TGCGCCAGCAGCCAAGGGCCTGCCTACGAGCAGTACTTC	CASSQGPAYEQYF
.	TRBJ1-1	15	TRBV7-2	.	TGTGCCAGCAGCCAAAACACGGGGAGAGAGGCTGAAGCTTTCTTT	CASSQNTGREAEAFF
.	TRBJ2-5	14	TRBV7-2	once	TGTGCCAGCAGCTTAGACGAGAGCCAAGAGACCCAGTACTTC	CASSLDESQETQYF
.	TRBJ1-5	13	TRBV7-7	.	TGTGCCAGCAGCTTAGAGGCAGGGAAGCCCCAGCATTTT	CASSLEAGKPQHF
.	TRBJ1-4	14	TRBV25-1	few	TGTGCCAGCAGTCAACCAGGCAGTAATGAAAAACTGTTTTTT	CASSQPGSNEKLFF
TRBD2	TRBJ2-3	18	TRBV9	.	TGTGCCAGCAGCCCCTGGGGGGGATATCCTTCTAGCACAGATACGCAGTATTTT	CASSPWGGYPSSTDTQYF
.	TRBJ2-2	15	TRBV9	.	TGTGCCAGCAGCGTAGGGACTCGCAGCGTCGGGGAGCTGTTTTTT	CASSVGTRSVGELFF
.	TRBJ1-1	13	TRBV7-9	.	TGTGCCAGCAGCCCACGAGGAGGCACTGAAGCTTTCTTT	CASSPRGGTEAFF
TRBD1	TRBJ2-7	15	TRBV4-3	.	TGCGCCAGCAGCCAAGACCACAGGGGATCCTACGAGCAGTACTTC	CASSQDHRGSYEQYF
.	TRBJ2-3	13	TRBV27	.	TGTGCCAGCAGTTTAATAGGAGAAGATACGCAGTATTTT	CASSLIGEDTQYF
.	TRBJ2-2	16	TRBV12-5	.	TGTGCTAGTGGTTTGATCGCAGGGTCGAGAACCGGGGAGCTGTTTTTT	CASGLIAGSRTGELFF
TRBD2	TRBJ2-7	13	TRBV6-5	.	TGTGCCGCCCGGGGGGGAAACTCCTACGAGCAGTACTTC	CAARGGNSYEQYF
TRBD1	TRBJ1-4	17	TRBV10-2	.	TGCGCCAGCAGTGATAGGAACAGGGGGGCAACTAATGAAAAACTGTTTTTT	CASSDRNRGATNEKLFF
TRBD1	TRBJ1-1	14	TRBV28	.	TGTGCCAGCACCAGGGACAGGGGTAGCACTGAAGCTTTCTTT	CASTRDRGSTEAFF
.	TRBJ2-1	14	TRBV4-3	.	TGCGCCAGCAGCCAACTTACACATTACAATGAGCAGTTCTTC	CASSQLTHYNEQFF
.	TRBJ1-2	13	TRBV6-1	.	TGTGCCAGCAGTGAAGGGCTTAACTATGGCTACACCTTC	CASSEGLNYGYTF
TRBD1	TRBJ2-7	14	TRBV7-6	.	TGTGCCGGCAGCCCCCGGACAGGTTCCTACGAGCAGTACTTC	CAGSPRTGSYEQYF
.	TRBJ1-1	12	TRBV30	.	TGTGCCGGCCGAGGGAGGGAAACCGAAGCTTTCTTT	CAGRGRETEAFF
TRBD1	TRBJ1-5	17	TRBV2	.	TGTGCCAGCAGTGAAGGTCAGGGGGTGTTTAGAAATCAGCCCCAGCATTTT	CASSEGQGVFRNQPQHF
.	TRBJ2-7	17	TRBV28	few	TGTGCCAGCACCGATCTCTCCGGCAGGAGGAGCTCCTACGAGCAGTACTTC	CASTDLSGRRSSYEQYF
.	TRBJ2-7	15	TRBV19	.	TGTGCCAGTAGTACCGTCGACAGGAGCATCTACGAGCAGTACTTC	CASSTVDRSIYEQYF
TRBD2	TRBJ2-7	16	TRBV10-2	.	TGCGCCAGCAGGAAGGCTAGCGGGGCAAGCTCCTACGAGCAGTACTTC	CASRKASGASSYEQYF
TRBD2	TRBJ2-5	16	TRBV7-9	.	TGTGCCAGCAGCTCCCCAACGGGGGGGCTGGGCGAGACCCAGTACTTC	CASSSPTGGLGETQYF
TRBD1	TRBJ1-2	15	TRBV2	.	TGTGCCAGCAGCGGACAGGGAATCCCTAACTATGGCTACACCTTC	CASSGQGIPNYGYTF
.	TRBJ2-2	15	TRBV7-3	.	TGTGCCAGCAGTTCGAACAGGGGGGGCACCGGGGAGCTGTTTTTT	CASSSNRGGTGELFF
TRBD1	TRBJ1-6	17	TRBV15	few	TGTGCCACCAGCAGCCCCTACCCAGACAGGGGAAGTTCGCCCCTCCACTTT	CATSSPYPDRGSSPLHF
.	TRBJ2-3	14	TRBV6-1	.	TGTGCCAGCAGTGTCCCATTGAGCACAGATACGCAGTATTTT	CASSVPLSTDTQYF
TRBD1	TRBJ2-3	15	TRBV6-5	.	TGTGCCAGCAGCCTTGGACAGGGTGCGGCGGATACGCAGTATTTT	CASSLGQGAADTQYF
TRBD1	TRBJ2-7	14	TRBV7-9	.	TGTGCCAGCAGCGCACCGGGACAGCTCTACGAGCAGTACTTC	CASSAPGQLYEQYF